This TCR beta chain comes out of a study of T cell repertoires in cytomegalovirus infection. TCRdb called the reads again in MiXCR, with one record for every CDR3 protein. The sample holds about 360,000 distinct CDR3 sequences; roughly 36% are singletons and the top ten take 13%. Germline assignment: CDR1 MNHEY and CDR2 SVGEGT. The CDR3 has 16 residues. V was cut by 2 bases and J by 3 bases, with 17 bases left in between. In regard to this clonotype: What it recognizes is unknown.

This clonotype was obtained from a human donor in good health (CMV status not recorded). Some clones in this sample may be carry-over from other donors' samples. This chain joins TRBV6-2 or TRBV6-3 and TRBJ2-7; either TRBD1 or TRBD2 may fit D (6 bases each). Sequencing used cultured PBMCs, obtained from culture after CMV antigen stimulation. CDR3 amino acids: CASSYERGVRFYEQYF. CDR3 nucleotides: TGTGCCAGCAGTTACGAGAGGGGGGTGCGTTTCTACGAGCAGTACTTC.